The 20 T cell receptor beta chains below were found in one sample sequenced in a study of vaccination effects on CD4 cells after COVID-19. Some clones are missing from TCRdb's copy, which holds only in-frame ones; the method was immunoSEQ multiplex PCR. The table has some 50,000 clones, about 74% seen once. For these TCRs, the target antigens are not known. Following culture for approximately ten days, CD4+ T cells were isolated. The specimen comprised CD4+ T cells from PBMCs cultured without peptide, sampled before COVID-19 vaccination. These TCRs come from a human donor who had a prior SARS-CoV-2 infection.

The V and J genes are TRBV5-1 and TRBJ2-1; 9 bases agree with TRBD2. CDR1 SGHRS and CDR2 YFSETQ come from the germline V gene. The CDR3 covers 16 residues. V was pared by 0 bases and J by 3 bases, with 4 bases of the junction left unmatched. This CDR3 reads CASSLDPAGGYNEQFF. Here the CDR3 DNA reads TGCGCCAGCAGCTTGGATCCAGCGGGAGGCTACAATGAGCAGTTCTTC.

The chain carries TRBV9 and TRBJ1-2; 8 nucleotides agree with TRBD1. The germline V gene has CDR1 SGDLS and CDR2 YYNGEE. After removal of 6 bases from V and 8 bases from J, the junction contained 9 bases not matched to a gene. The CDR3 loop spans 13 amino acids. As DNA, the CDR3 is TGTGCCAGCACTCCGACAGGGGCGAGCGGCTACACCTTC. Translated: CASTPTGASGYTF.

The gene calls are TRBV2 and TRBJ2-2; D is unclear. The V and J ends lost 1 base and 6 bases respectively, with 9 bases between them. This CDR3 region has 14 residues. The germline V gene has CDR1 SNHLY and CDR2 FYNNEI. The CDR3 spells CASSEVQRSGELFF. The CDR3 nucleotides are TGTGCCAGCAGTGAAGTGCAGAGGTCCGGGGAGCTGTTTTTT. Full variable domain (outside the CDR3, taken from reference TRBV2 and TRBJ2-2): EPEVTQTPSHQVTQMGQEVILRCVPISNHLYFYWYRQILGQKVEFLVSFYNNEISEKSEIFDDQFSVERPDGSNFTLKIRSTKLEDSAMYFCASSEVQRSGELFFGEGSRLTVL.

This clone has only a few counts. The rearrangement uses TRBV15 and TRBJ2-1, with 7 positions matching TRBD1. J lost 4 bases, V lost 3 bases, and 9 bases had no gene match. Germline values: CDR1 LNHNV, CDR2 YYDKDF (reference sequence). The CDR3 length is 16 residues. CDR3 DNA sequence: TGTGCCACCAGCAGTAGGAGAGGGGGCGATTACAATGAGCAGTTCTTC. Translating it yields CATSSRRGGDYNEQFF.

The rearrangement links TRBV11-3 to TRBJ1-1; D not resolved. The CDR3 sequence is 17 residues long. Germline CDR1 SGHNT, CDR2 YENEEA. V was trimmed by 5 bases and J by 2 bases, leaving 21 bases between them. For the CDR3, the DNA is TGTGCCAGCAGCCTACCCCAGGACCTTAGTTTTAACACTGAAGCTTTCTTT. It is translated as CASSLPQDLSFNTEAFF.

This chain connects TRBV5-1 to TRBJ2-7; the D gene is possibly TRBD2 (6 bases). V gave up 0 bases and J gave up 1 base, with 11 bases separating them. In germline, CDR1 is SGHRS, CDR2 YFSETQ. The CDR3 loop spans 15 amino acids. CDR3 protein: CASSLAGGPSYEQYF. The CDR3 DNA reads as TGCGCCAGCAGCTTGGCCGGGGGTCCATCCTACGAGCAGTACTTC.

The chain carries TRBV3-1 (or the pseudogene TRBV3-2) and TRBJ2-5; 7 nucleotides match TRBD1. Losses at the gene ends were 4 bases for V and 5 bases for J; bases not matched to a gene: 10. The CDR3 consists of 15 residues. Germline CDR1 is LGHDT and CDR2 is YNNKEL (reference sequence). This chain's CDR3 is CASSPPRGLGETQYF. CDR3 sequence (DNA): TGTGCCAGCAGCCCGCCAAGGGGGCTTGGGGAGACCCAGTACTTC.

The DNA of the CDR3 is TGTGCCAGCAGTTTATTATACAGGGCTTCTGGAAACACCATATATTTT. Protein: CASSLLYRASGNTIYF. This chain uses TRBV28 with TRBJ1-3, with a weak D call TRBD1 (6 bases). V was pared by 1 base and J by 1 base, with 11 bases between. The CDR3 has 16 amino acids. Germline CDR1 is MDHEN and CDR2 is SYDVKM.

V is TRBV4-1 and J is TRBJ1-5, with D perhaps matching TRBD1 (5 bases). Germline CDR1 reads MGHRA; CDR2 reads YSYEKL. The CDR3 is made up of 18 amino acids. V lost 2 bases, J lost 0 bases, and 17 bases lay in between. The CDR3: CASSQLAVTGYSNQPQHF. The CDR3, as DNA: TGCGCCAGCAGCCAACTCGCCGTCACAGGCTATAGCAATCAGCCCCAGCATTTT.

The chain carries TRBV3-1 (or the pseudogene TRBV3-2) and TRBJ1-2; D gene uncertain. This CDR3 comprises 14 residues. Germline V gene sequence: CDR1 LGHDT, CDR2 YNNKEL (reference sequence). The V end was cut by 0 bases, the J end by 2 bases, with 7 bases between. For the CDR3, the DNA is TGTGCCAGCAGCCAAGAGGGGATCAACTATGGCTACACCTTC. It encodes CASSQEGINYGYTF.

The rearrangement joins TRBV11-2 to TRBJ2-1; TRBD2 aligns across 8 bases. The V and J ends lost 5 bases and 2 bases, in that order; junction bases with no gene match: 5. This CDR3 has 15 residues. The germline V gene encodes CDR1 SGHAT and CDR2 FQNNGV. The CDR3 region is CASSEQAGAYNEQFF. DNA of the CDR3: TGTGCCAGCAGCGAACAAGCGGGGGCCTACAATGAGCAGTTCTTC. Full variable domain (missing parts from reference TRBV11-2 and TRBJ2-1): EAGVAQSPRYKIIEKRQSVAFWCNPISGHATLYWYQQILGQGPKLLIQFQNNGVVDDSQLPKDRFSAERLKGVDSTLKIQPAKLEDSAVYLCASSEQAGAYNEQFFGPGTRLTVL.

The rearrangement joins TRBV6-5 to TRBJ1-2, with D tentatively TRBD1 (6 bases). Per the germline V gene, CDR1 is MNHEY and CDR2 is SVGAGI. This CDR3 comprises 15 residues. Trimming shortened V by 10 bases and J by 4 bases, and 22 bases separated the two germline ends. The CDR3 sequence is CAKPLLGGAGYGYTF. The CDR3 coding sequence is TGTGCCAAACCACTACTGGGGGGCGCGGGCTATGGCTACACCTTC.

The chain employs TRBV9 and TRBJ2-3, with D hard to call. CDR3 size: 16 residues. From germline, CDR1 is SGDLS and CDR2 YYNGEE. With 1 base removed from V and 0 bases from J, the gap between germline ends came to 12 bases. Written as DNA, the CDR3 is TGTGCCAGCAGCGTACCTCGGGCAGCAAGCACAGATACGCAGTATTTT. Protein product: CASSVPRAASTDTQYF.

This chain joins TRBV4-2 and TRBJ2-2; 8 positions agree with TRBD2. Germline-derived CDR1 and CDR2 are LGHNA and YNFKEQ. V trimming: 3 bases; J trimming: 3 bases; junction bases outside the gene matches: 6. This CDR3 spans 16 amino acids. The DNA of the CDR3 is TGTGCCAGCAGCCACCCGCTAGCGGGTTACACCGGGGAGCTGTTTTTT. This codes for CASSHPLAGYTGELFF.

CDR3 protein: CASSILVPGDTGELFF. The CDR3 bases are TGTGCCAGTAGTATTTTGGTCCCCGGTGACACCGGGGAGCTGTTTTTT. The chain combines TRBV19 with TRBJ2-2; D unclear. The CDR3 has 16 residues. The germline V gene has CDR1 LNHDA and CDR2 SQIVND (reference sequence). V was pared by 3 bases and J by 3 bases, with 14 bases between.

V is TRBV6-4 and J is TRBJ1-5; D not resolved. The CDR3 has 13 residues. CDR1 is MRHNA and CDR2 is SNTAGT in the germline V gene. The ends were cut back, 3 bases at V and 4 bases at J, with 7 bases in the middle. In DNA, the CDR3 is TGTGCCAGCAGTGAGACACCAAATCAGCCCCAGCATTTT. It translates to CASSETPNQPQHF.

The CDR3 sequence: CASSLGLEPQHF. The CDR3 coding sequence is TGTGCCAGCAGCCTGGGTTTAGAGCCCCAGCATTTT. The chain couples TRBV7-8 to TRBJ1-5; D is uncertain. The germline V gene has CDR1 SGHVS and CDR2 FQNEAQ. V was pared by 5 bases and J by 8 bases, with 10 bases between. This CDR3 spans 12 amino acids.

This clone came up a few times. The rearrangement joins TRBV7-9 to TRBJ2-3; D ambiguous. CDR1 is SEHNR and CDR2 is FQNEAQ in the germline V gene (reference sequence). The CDR3 has 13 amino acids. Deletions cut 2 bases from V and 1 base from J, with 4 bases between. The CDR3 is CASSLQGTDTQYF. The CDR3 region has the DNA TGTGCCAGCAGCTTACAGGGCACAGATACGCAGTATTTT.

In this sample, this clone turned up a few times. This rearrangement joins TRBV5-4 to TRBJ2-7; 8 nucleotides align to TRBD1. The germline V gene encodes CDR1 SGHNT and CDR2 YYREEE (reference sequence). The junction had 6 bases not matched to a gene; V was cut back by 0 bases and J by 1 base. The length of the CDR3 is 16 residues. CDR3 nucleotide sequence: TGTGCCAGCAGCTTGGCCGCAGGGGGCCTTTCCTACGAGCAGTACTTC. It encodes CASSLAAGGLSYEQYF.

The chain uses TRBV18 and TRBJ1-2; D not certain. The V gene lost 4 bases and the J gene lost 2 bases, with 11 bases spanning the gap. Germline CDR1 KGHSH, CDR2 LQKENI. The CDR3 length is 14 residues. CDR3 nucleotide sequence: TGTGCCAGCTCACTCCTCCCGGGGAACTATGGCTACACCTTC. Translated: CASSLLPGNYGYTF.